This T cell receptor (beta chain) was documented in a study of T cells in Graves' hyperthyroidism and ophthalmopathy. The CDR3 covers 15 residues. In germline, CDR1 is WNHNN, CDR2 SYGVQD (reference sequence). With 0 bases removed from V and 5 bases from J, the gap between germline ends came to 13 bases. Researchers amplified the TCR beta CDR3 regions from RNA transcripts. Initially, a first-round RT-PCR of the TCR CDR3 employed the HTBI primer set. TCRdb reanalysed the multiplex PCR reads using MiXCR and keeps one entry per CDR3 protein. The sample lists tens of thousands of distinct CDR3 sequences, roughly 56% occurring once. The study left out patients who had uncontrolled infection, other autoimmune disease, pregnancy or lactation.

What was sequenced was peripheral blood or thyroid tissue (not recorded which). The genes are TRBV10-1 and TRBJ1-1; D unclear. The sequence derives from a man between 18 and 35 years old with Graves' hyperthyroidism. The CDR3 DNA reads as TGCGCCAGCAGTGAGTCGGAGCATGGTTGGACTGAAGCTTTCTTT. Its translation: CASSESEHGWTEAFF.